This T cell receptor (beta chain) was captured by sequencing in a study of blood T cell repertoires in COVID-19. Per germline, CDR1 LNHDA and CDR2 SQIVND (reference sequence). This CDR3 region has 13 residues. The J segment lost 6 bases and the V segment lost 8 bases, leaving 10 bases of the junction unmatched. Clones were sequenced by immunoSEQ multiplex PCR, and TCRdb holds only the in-frame ones, with some missing. There are 130,000 or so clones in the sample; around 78% occur only once, and more than 10% lies in the top ten. Only a few counts were recorded for this clone. The clonotype comes from a human donor in a cohort sampled during active COVID-19. The chain joins TRBV19 to TRBJ2-7, with 7 bases lining up with TRBD1. Input material: peripheral blood. CDR3 coding DNA: TGTGCCAGTGGGTACTACAGGGGTGGCGAGCAGTACTTC. Translation gives CASGYYRGGEQYF.